This T cell receptor (beta chain) originates from a study of neoadjuvant anti-PD-1 for oral cavity cancer. Looking at the study overall: Nivolumab at 3 mg/kg was mostly given biweekly, three to four doses, pre-surgery. Patients without progression got a fourth dose around day 43.

TCRdb's copy holds only in-frame clones and misses some; the assay was immunoSEQ multiplex PCR. The sample gives about 16,000 clones, 72% of which show up once; about 2.6% is in the top ten. Stage II-IVA oral cavity squamous cell carcinoma was new and untreated by systemic or radiation therapy. Trimming took off 3 bases at V and 1 base at J, with 18 bases between the two ends. The CDR3 has 17 amino acids. Germline V gives CDR1 SNHLY, CDR2 FYNNEI. The receptor was derived from a person aged 35 to 85 with oral cavity squamous cell carcinoma. The sample here was PBMCs, taken before nivolumab (anti-PD-1) treatment. The rearrangement uses TRBV2 and TRBJ1-1; no clear D. The CDR3 nucleotides are TGTGCCAGCAGTGACCTTGGGAACATTAGACAGAACACTGAAGCTTTCTTT. Translation: CASSDLGNIRQNTEAFF.